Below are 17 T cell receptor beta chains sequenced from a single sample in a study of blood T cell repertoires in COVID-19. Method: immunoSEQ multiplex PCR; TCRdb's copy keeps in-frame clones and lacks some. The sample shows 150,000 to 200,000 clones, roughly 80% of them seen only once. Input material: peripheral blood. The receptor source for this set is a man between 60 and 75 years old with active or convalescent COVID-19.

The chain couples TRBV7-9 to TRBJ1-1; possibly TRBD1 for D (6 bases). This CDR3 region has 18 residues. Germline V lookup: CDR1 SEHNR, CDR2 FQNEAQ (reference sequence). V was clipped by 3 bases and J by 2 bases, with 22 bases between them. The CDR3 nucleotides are TGTGCCAGCAGCTTGGGGGCTCAGGTACCCAATTTCAACACTGAAGCTTTCTTT. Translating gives CASSLGAQVPNFNTEAFF.

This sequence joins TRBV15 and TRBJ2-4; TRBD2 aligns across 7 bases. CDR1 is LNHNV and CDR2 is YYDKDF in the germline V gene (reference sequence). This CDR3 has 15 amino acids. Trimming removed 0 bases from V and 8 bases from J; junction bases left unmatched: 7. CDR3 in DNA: TGTGCCACCAGCAGAGATCCCTATGGGAGGGACATTCAGTACTTC. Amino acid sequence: CATSRDPYGRDIQYF. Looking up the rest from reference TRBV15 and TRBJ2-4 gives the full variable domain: DAMVIQNPRYQVTQFGKPVTLSCSQTLNHNVMYWYQQKSSQAPKLLFHYYDKDFNNEADTPDNFQSRRPNTSFCFLDIRSPGLGDTAMYLCATSRDPYGRDIQYFGAGTRLSVL.

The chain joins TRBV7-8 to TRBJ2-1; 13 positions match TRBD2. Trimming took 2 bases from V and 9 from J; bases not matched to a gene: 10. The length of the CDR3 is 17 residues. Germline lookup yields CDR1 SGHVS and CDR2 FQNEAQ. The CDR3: CASSLPLTSGRAAEQFF. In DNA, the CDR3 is TGTGCCAGCAGCTTACCCCTTACTAGCGGGAGGGCCGCTGAGCAGTTCTTC.

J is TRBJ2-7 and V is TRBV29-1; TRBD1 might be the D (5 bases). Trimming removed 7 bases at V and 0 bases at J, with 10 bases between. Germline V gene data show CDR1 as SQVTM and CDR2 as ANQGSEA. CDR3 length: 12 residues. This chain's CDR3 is CSAWTHSYEQYF. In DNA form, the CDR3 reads TGCAGCGCTTGGACACACTCCTACGAGCAGTACTTC.

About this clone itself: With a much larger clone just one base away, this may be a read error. CDR3 sequence reads: CSVGGDGGETQYF. The CDR3 nucleotides are TGCAGCGTTGGGGGGGACGGAGGAGAGACCCAGTACTTC. V and J are TRBV29-1 and TRBJ2-5; perhaps TRBD2 as D (6 bases). V lost 4 bases, J lost 4 bases, and 13 bases lay in between. CDR3 size: 13 residues. Per the germline V gene, CDR1 is SQVTM and CDR2 is ANQGSEA.

CDR3 DNA sequence: TGTGCCAGCAGTTTATCTTGGGACAGGAGTCAGCCCCAGCATTTT. This sequence encodes CASSLSWDRSQPQHF. This chain links TRBV27 with TRBJ1-5, with TRBD1 identical over 8 bases. Germline assignment: CDR1 MNHEY and CDR2 SMNVEV (reference sequence). V was pared by 0 bases and J by 6 bases, with 4 bases of the junction left unmatched. CDR3 size: 15 residues.

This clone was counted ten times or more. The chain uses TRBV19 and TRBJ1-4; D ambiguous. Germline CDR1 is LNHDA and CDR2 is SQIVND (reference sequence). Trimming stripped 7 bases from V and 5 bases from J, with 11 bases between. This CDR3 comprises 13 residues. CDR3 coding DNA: TGTGCCAGTACCTTCCGGGAAAATGAAAAACTGTTTTTT. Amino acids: CASTFRENEKLFF.

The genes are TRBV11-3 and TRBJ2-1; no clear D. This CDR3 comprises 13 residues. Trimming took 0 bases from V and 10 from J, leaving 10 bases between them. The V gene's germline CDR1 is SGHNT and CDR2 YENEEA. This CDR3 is CASSLDSLGEQFF. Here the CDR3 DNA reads TGTGCCAGCAGCTTAGATTCCCTCGGGGAGCAGTTCTTC.

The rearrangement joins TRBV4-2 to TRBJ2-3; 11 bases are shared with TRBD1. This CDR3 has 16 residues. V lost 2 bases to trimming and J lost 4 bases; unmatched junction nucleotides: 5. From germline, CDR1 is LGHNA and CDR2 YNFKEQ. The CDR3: CASSQLGQGGSDTQYF. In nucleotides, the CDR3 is TGTGCCAGCAGCCAACTGGGACAGGGGGGCTCAGATACGCAGTATTTT.

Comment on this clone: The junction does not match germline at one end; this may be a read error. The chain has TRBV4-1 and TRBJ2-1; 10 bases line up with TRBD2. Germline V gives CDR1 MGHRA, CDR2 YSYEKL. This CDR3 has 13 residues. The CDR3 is CASSQASGTSELF. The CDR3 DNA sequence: TGCGCCAGCAGCCAAGCTTCCGGGACTAGCGAGCTCTTC.

The CDR3 region has the DNA TGTGCCAGCAGCCATGGGACAGGGGGTGAAGCTTTCTTT. It specifies CASSHGTGGEAFF. The chain combines TRBV3-1 (or the pseudogene TRBV3-2) with TRBJ1-1; 11 nucleotides agree with TRBD1. V was pared by 3 bases and J by 7 bases, with 1 base of the junction left unmatched. In germline, CDR1 is LGHDT, CDR2 YNNKEL (reference sequence). This CDR3 spans 13 amino acids.

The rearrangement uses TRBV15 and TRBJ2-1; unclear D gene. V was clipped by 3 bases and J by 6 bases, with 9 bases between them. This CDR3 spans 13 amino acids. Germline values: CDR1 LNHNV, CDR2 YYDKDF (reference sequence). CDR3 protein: CATSRESGNEQFF. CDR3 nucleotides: TGTGCCACCAGCAGGGAATCGGGCAATGAGCAGTTCTTC.

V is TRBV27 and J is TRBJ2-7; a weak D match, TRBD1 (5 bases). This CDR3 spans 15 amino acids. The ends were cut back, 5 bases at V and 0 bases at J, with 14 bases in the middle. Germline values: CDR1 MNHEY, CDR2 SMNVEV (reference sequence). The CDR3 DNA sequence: TGTGCCAGCAGTCCACAGACAGCCTCCTCCTACGAGCAGTACTTC. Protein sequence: CASSPQTASSYEQYF.

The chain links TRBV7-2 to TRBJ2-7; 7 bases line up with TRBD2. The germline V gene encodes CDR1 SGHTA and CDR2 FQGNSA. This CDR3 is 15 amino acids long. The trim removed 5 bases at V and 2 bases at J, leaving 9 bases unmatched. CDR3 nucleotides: TGTGCCAGCAGCGCCGAACTAGCGAGAGCCTACGAGCAGTACTTC. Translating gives CASSAELARAYEQYF.

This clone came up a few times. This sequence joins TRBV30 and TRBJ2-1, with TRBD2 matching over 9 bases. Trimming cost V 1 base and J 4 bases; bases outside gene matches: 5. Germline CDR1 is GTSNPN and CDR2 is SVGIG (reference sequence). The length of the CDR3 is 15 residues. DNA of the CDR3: TGTGCCTGGAGTGCCGGGACTAGCCGTTACAATGAGCAGTTCTTC. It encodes CAWSAGTSRYNEQFF.

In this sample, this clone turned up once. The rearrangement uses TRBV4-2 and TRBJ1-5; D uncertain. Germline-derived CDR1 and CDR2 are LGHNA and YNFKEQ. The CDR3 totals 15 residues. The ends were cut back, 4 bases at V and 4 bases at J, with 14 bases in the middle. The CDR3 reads CASSLYLAGNQPQHF. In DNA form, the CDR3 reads TGTGCCAGCAGCCTCTACCTGGCGGGGAATCAGCCCCAGCATTTT.

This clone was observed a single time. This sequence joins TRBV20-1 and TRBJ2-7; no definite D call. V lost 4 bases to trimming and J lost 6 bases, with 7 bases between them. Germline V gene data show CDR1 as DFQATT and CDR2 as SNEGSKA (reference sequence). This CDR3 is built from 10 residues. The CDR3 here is CSAKLAEQYF. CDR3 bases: TGCAGTGCTAAACTTGCCGAGCAGTACTTC.